This T cell receptor (beta chain) was captured in a study of vaccination and CD4 T cells after COVID-19. This clonotype has only a few counts. Its cognate antigen is unknown. Treatment indicated: approximately nine-day PBMC culture with coronavirus spike peptide pools or control peptides (ViraFEST assay). Once peptide pools had expanded antigen-specific T cells, ViraFEST sequenced TCRs. The CDR3 loop spans 14 amino acids. Trimming took 6 bases from V and 4 from J, leaving 16 bases between them. Germline V gene data show CDR1 as SNHLY and CDR2 as FYNNEI. An Oncomine TCR Beta short-read assay was used to sequence the DNA from cultured CD4+ T cells. TCRdb fed the PCR reads into MiXCR, producing one record per CDR3 protein. Counted here are 11,000 to 15,000 distinct CDR3 sequences, roughly 34% occurring once; the ten biggest clones make up roughly 38%. Points from the study as a whole: Within the convalescent patients, spike mono-reactivity was found in 304 of 307 vaccine-specific clones.

The specimen sequenced was cultured CD4+ T cells from blood. The rearrangement uses TRBV2 and TRBJ2-7; weak D call: TRBD2 (6 bases). This TCR was sampled from a human donor with COVID-19. The CDR3 spells CASRYGTELYEQYF. The CDR3, as DNA: TGTGCCAGCAGGTATGGGACTGAGCTTTACGAGCAGTACTTC.